This T cell receptor (beta chain) stems from a study of blood T cell repertoires in COVID-19. Across the whole study: The United States, Italy and Spain supplied acute and convalescent COVID-19 samples.

Using immunoSEQ multiplex PCR, the repertoire was profiled, and TCRdb retains in-frame clones only, with some absent. The sample yields 150,000 to 200,000 clones, around 84% seen once. The CDR3 runs to 15 residues. Germline assignment: CDR1 SGHAT and CDR2 FQNNGV. Trimming shortened V by 0 bases and J by 2 bases, and 10 bases separated the two germline ends. V gene TRBV11-2 combines with J gene TRBJ1-1; D may be TRBD1 (5 bases). Sequencing was performed on peripheral blood. The source of this sequence is an elderly woman with acute or convalescent COVID-19. CDR3 sequence reads: CASSLDFQGNTEAFF. CDR3 nucleotides: TGTGCCAGCAGCTTAGATTTCCAGGGAAACACTGAAGCTTTCTTT.